A selection of T cell receptor beta chains follows, all from one sample in a study of early T cells in non-severe SARS-CoV-2 infection. TCRdb reanalysed the 5' RACE reads using MiXCR and keeps one entry per CDR3 protein. The table has roughly 29,000 distinct CDR3 sequences, about 6% seen once. The sample taken for sequencing was whole blood. Receptors originate from an adult who was a healthcare worker with PCR-confirmed SARS-CoV-2 infection or an uninfected control (not recorded which). Both conserved end residues are part of each CDR3. The order of the fields is D gene, clone size, V gene, CDR3 length, J gene, CDR3 protein, CDR3 DNA. The D gene is left open where the match is weak. Clone size is shown for a subset of rows, as once, few, many or a class of expanded clone.

D gene: NA
clone size: many
V gene: TRBV6-4
CDR3 length: 12
J gene: TRBJ2-1
CDR3 protein: CASSGLGGEQFF
CDR3 DNA: TGTGCCAGCAGTGGCTTGGGCGGCGAGCAGTTCTTC

D gene: NA
clone size: few
V gene: TRBV24-1
CDR3 length: 11
J gene: TRBJ2-3
CDR3 protein: CATSDADTQYF
CDR3 DNA: TGTGCCACCAGTGACGCAGATACGCAGTATTTT

D gene: TRBD2
clone size: many
V gene: TRBV24-1
CDR3 length: 19
J gene: TRBJ2-1
CDR3 protein: CATSDSLGGAGVWLNEQFF
CDR3 DNA: TGTGCCACCAGTGATTCGTTGGGGGGAGCGGGAGTCTGGTTGAATGAGCAGTTCTTC

D gene: TRBD2
clone size: many
V gene: TRBV20-1
CDR3 length: 14
J gene: TRBJ2-1
CDR3 protein: CSARGTSERNEQFF
CDR3 DNA: TGCAGTGCTAGAGGGACTAGCGAGAGAAATGAGCAGTTCTTC

D gene: NA
clone size: many
V gene: TRBV2
CDR3 length: 14
J gene: TRBJ2-7
CDR3 protein: CASIGGIRTYEQYF
CDR3 DNA: TGTGCCAGCATAGGGGGAATACGGACCTACGAGCAGTACTTC

D gene: NA
clone size: many
V gene: TRBV28
CDR3 length: 13
J gene: TRBJ2-7
CDR3 protein: CASSTPGRQEQYF
CDR3 DNA: TGTGCCAGCAGTACCCCCGGCAGACAAGAGCAGTACTTC

D gene: NA
clone size: many
V gene: TRBV7-2
CDR3 length: 11
J gene: TRBJ2-7
CDR3 protein: CASSSFYEQYF
CDR3 DNA: TGTGCCAGCAGCTCCTTCTACGAGCAGTACTTC

D gene: NA
clone size: few
V gene: TRBV25-1
CDR3 length: 13
J gene: TRBJ2-7
CDR3 protein: CASSEAGLLEQYF
CDR3 DNA: TGTGCCAGCAGTGAGGCGGGGCTCTTGGAGCAGTACTTC

D gene: TRBD1
clone size: many
V gene: TRBV5-1
CDR3 length: 15
J gene: TRBJ2-1
CDR3 protein: CASSLVGQGRDEQFF
CDR3 DNA: TGCGCCAGCAGCTTGGTGGGACAGGGTCGCGATGAGCAGTTCTTC

D gene: NA
clone size: medium-sized
V gene: TRBV20-1
CDR3 length: 15
J gene: TRBJ2-1
CDR3 protein: CSARDGGLGGDEQFF
CDR3 DNA: TGCAGTGCTAGAGACGGTGGGTTGGGGGGCGATGAGCAGTTCTTC

D gene: NA
clone size: many
V gene: TRBV10-3
CDR3 length: 16
J gene: TRBJ2-7
CDR3 protein: CAISEDAALSSYEQYF
CDR3 DNA: TGTGCCATCAGTGAGGACGCGGCCCTCAGCTCCTACGAGCAGTACTTC

D gene: TRBD2
clone size: many
V gene: TRBV15
CDR3 length: 16
J gene: TRBJ2-5
CDR3 protein: CATSRDLQGGQETQYF
CDR3 DNA: TGTGCCACCAGCAGAGATCTTCAGGGAGGGCAAGAGACCCAGTACTTC

D gene: TRBD1
clone size: NA
V gene: TRBV6-6
CDR3 length: 14
J gene: TRBJ2-7
CDR3 protein: CASSRDSSAPGRVF
CDR3 DNA: TGTGCCAGCAGCAGGGACAGTTCGGCCCCCGGCAGGGTATTC

D gene: TRBD2
clone size: few
V gene: TRBV20-1
CDR3 length: 16
J gene: TRBJ2-7
CDR3 protein: CSARTSGLAGAYEQYF
CDR3 DNA: TGCAGTGCTAGAACCTCCGGACTAGCGGGAGCCTACGAGCAGTACTTC

D gene: TRBD2
clone size: many
V gene: TRBV18
CDR3 length: 16
J gene: TRBJ2-5
CDR3 protein: CASSRTMVAGMETQYF
CDR3 DNA: TGTGCCAGCTCACGGACTATGGTAGCGGGAATGGAGACCCAGTACTTC

D gene: NA
clone size: few
V gene: TRBV28
CDR3 length: 11
J gene: TRBJ2-7
CDR3 protein: CASRERYEQYF
CDR3 DNA: TGTGCCAGCAGGGAGCGATACGAGCAGTACTTC

D gene: TRBD2
clone size: many
V gene: TRBV7-2
CDR3 length: 15
J gene: TRBJ2-7
CDR3 protein: CASSLRAGGDYEQYF
CDR3 DNA: TGTGCCAGCAGCTTACGGGCGGGAGGGGACTACGAGCAGTACTTC

D gene: TRBD1
clone size: few
V gene: TRBV3-1
CDR3 length: 17
J gene: TRBJ1-6
CDR3 protein: CASRHRDRGLGNSPLHF
CDR3 DNA: TGTGCCAGCAGACACCGGGACAGGGGATTGGGGAATTCACCCCTCCACTTT

D gene: NA
clone size: medium-sized
V gene: TRBV7-7
CDR3 length: 15
J gene: TRBJ2-7
CDR3 protein: CASSLGQGPSYEQYF
CDR3 DNA: TGTGCTAGCAGCTTGGGGCAGGGGCCATCCTACGAGCAGTACTTC

D gene: TRBD2
clone size: many
V gene: TRBV10-3
CDR3 length: 13
J gene: TRBJ2-7
CDR3 protein: CAIGGRGVYEQYF
CDR3 DNA: TGTGCCATTGGCGGGAGGGGTGTATACGAGCAGTACTTC

D gene: NA
clone size: NA
V gene: TRBV28
CDR3 length: 15
J gene: TRBJ2-1
CDR3 protein: CASSSHRTRYNEQFF
CDR3 DNA: TGTGCCAGCAGTTCCCACCGGACTCGTTACAATGAGCAGTTCTTC

D gene: TRBD2
clone size: few
V gene: TRBV6-2/TRBV6-3
CDR3 length: 15
J gene: TRBJ2-1
CDR3 protein: CASRLAGGLYNEQFF
CDR3 DNA: TGTGCCAGCAGACTAGCGGGGGGGCTGTACAATGAGCAGTTCTTC

D gene: NA
clone size: few
V gene: TRBV4-1
CDR3 length: 13
J gene: TRBJ1-2
CDR3 protein: CASSPLENYGYTF
CDR3 DNA: TGCGCCAGCAGCCCATTAGAAAACTATGGCTACACCTTC